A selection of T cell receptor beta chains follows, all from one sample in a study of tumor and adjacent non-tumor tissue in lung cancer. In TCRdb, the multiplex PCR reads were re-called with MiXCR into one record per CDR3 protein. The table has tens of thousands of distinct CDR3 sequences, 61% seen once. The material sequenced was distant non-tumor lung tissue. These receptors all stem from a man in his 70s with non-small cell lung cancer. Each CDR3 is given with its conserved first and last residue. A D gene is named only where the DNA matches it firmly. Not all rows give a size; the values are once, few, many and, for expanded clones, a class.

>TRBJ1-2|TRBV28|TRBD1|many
TGTGCCAGTACTACAACAGGGGGAATGCGGGGCTACACCTTC
CASTTTGGMRGYTF
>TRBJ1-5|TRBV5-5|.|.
TGTGCCATCAGCTTGAAGCAGCAGTTCTGGCCCCAGCATTTT
CAISLKQQFWPQHF
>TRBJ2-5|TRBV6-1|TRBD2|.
TGTGTCAACAGTGAACTAGCGGGGGGGCCAGAGACCCAGTACTTC
CVNSELAGGPETQYF
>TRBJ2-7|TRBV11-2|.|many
TGTGCCAGCAGCTCAGTTCAAGGGACCCTGACCTACGAGCAGTACTTC
CASSSVQGTLTYEQYF
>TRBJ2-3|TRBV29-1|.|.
TGCAGCGCGAGACGGGGAGTGTGCACCAGAGGTTTGATCGGAACAGATGCGCAGTATTTT
CSARRGVCTRGLIGTDAQYF
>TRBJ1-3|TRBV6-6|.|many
TGTGCCAGCAGTTACGAGCCCTTACTCTCTGGAAACACCATATATTTT
CASSYEPLLSGNTIYF
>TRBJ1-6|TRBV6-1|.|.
TGTGCCAGCAGAGAAACACAGGGTCGAGGCTCACCCCTCCACTTC
CASRETQGRGSPLHF
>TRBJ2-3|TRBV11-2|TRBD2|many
TGTGCCAGCAGCTTCGGGACTAGCGGGAGCAGGGCCGCAGATACGCAGTATTTT
CASSFGTSGSRAADTQYF
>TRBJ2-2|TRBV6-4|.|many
TGTGCCAGCTCTACCAACACCGGGGAGCTGTTTTTT
CASSTNTGELFF
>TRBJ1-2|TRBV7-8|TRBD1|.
TGTGCCGGCAGCTCAGGACAGGGAAGAGACTATGGCTACACCTTC
CAGSSGQGRDYGYTF
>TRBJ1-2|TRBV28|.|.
TGTGCCAGCGGTATCGGTGGCTACACCTTC
CASGIGGYTF
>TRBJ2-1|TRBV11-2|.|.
TGTGCCAGCAGCTTAGTAGTGGGAATCTACAGTGAGCAGTTTTTC
CASSLVVGIYSEQFF
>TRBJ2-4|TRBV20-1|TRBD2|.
TGCAGTGCGAGGGGGCTAGCGGGAGCCCACATTCAGTACTTC
CSARGLAGAHIQYF
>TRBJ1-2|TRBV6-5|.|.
TGTGCCAGCAGCTACCCGAGTCAAGGAGGGACCTATGGCTACACCTTC
CASSYPSQGGTYGYTF
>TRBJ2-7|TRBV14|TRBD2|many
TGTGCCAGCAGCCAAGATGCCCGGACTAGCGGGAGCTACGAGCAGTACTTC
CASSQDARTSGSYEQYF
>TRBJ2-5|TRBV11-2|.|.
TGTGCCAGCAGCTCCTGGGGGGGCCAAGAGGCTCAGTACTTC
CASSSWGGQEAQYF
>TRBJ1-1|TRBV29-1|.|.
TGCAGCGTTTCGGCGAGGTTATTTCCCATGAACACTGAAGCTTTCTTC
CSVSARLFPMNTEAFF
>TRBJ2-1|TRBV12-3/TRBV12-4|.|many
TGTGCCAGCAGTTTAGCGGGACGGTACAATGAGCAGTTCTTC
CASSLAGRYNEQFF
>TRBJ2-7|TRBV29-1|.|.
TGCAGCGTGTACGTGGGCCCCTCCTACAAGCAGTACTTC
CSVYVGPSYKQYF
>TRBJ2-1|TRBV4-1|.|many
TGCGCCAGCGTCGAAGGCGGTGAGCAGTTCTTC
CASVEGGEQFF
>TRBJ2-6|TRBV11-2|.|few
TGTGCCAGCAGCTTAGGGTTTCTAGCAGCGTCTGGGGCCAACATCCTGACCTTC
CASSLGFLAASGANILTF
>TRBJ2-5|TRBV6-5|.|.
TGTGTCATCCGCAGCGGCACAAAGGAGACCCAGTACTTC
CVIRSGTKETQYF
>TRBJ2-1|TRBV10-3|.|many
TGTGCCATCAGTCCCCCGGGCTACAATGAGCAGTTCTTC
CAISPPGYNEQFF
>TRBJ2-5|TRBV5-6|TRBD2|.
TGTGCCAGCAGCCTTCCGGGGGGATGCGAGACCCAGTACTTC
CASSLPGGCETQYF
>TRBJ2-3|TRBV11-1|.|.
TGTGCCAGCAGCGTCGGACATTATAGCACAGATACGCAGTATTTT
CASSVGHYSTDTQYF
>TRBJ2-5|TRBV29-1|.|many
TGCAGCGTGGCTGTGGGGTCGCAAACCCAGTACTTC
CSVAVGSQTQYF
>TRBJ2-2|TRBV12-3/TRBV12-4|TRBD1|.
TGTGCCAGCAGTTTACACCGACAGGGTGCAGGAACCGGGGAGCTGTTTTTT
CASSLHRQGAGTGELFF
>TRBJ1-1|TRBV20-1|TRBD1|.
TGCAGTGCTAGGTCCGGACAGGGGGCTAACACTGAAGCTTTCTTT
CSARSGQGANTEAFF
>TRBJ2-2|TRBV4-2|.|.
TGTGACAGCAGCCCTAGGGGAAGCGGGGAGCTGTTTTTT
CDSSPRGSGELFF
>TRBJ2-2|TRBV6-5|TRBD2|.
TGTGCCAGCAGTTATCTAGCGGGAGGTGCCATAAACACTGGGGAGCTGTTTTTT
CASSYLAGGAINTGELFF
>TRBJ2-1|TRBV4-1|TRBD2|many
TGCGCCAGCAGCCAAGGCAATAGCGGGGTGAATGAGCAGTTCTTC
CASSQGNSGVNEQFF
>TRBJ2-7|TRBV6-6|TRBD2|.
TGTGCCAGCAGTTATCGGGAGGGATACTACGAGCAGTACTTC
CASSYREGYYEQYF
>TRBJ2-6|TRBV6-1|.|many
TGTGCCAGCAGTGATACGAGGCGGCGCTCTGGGGCCAACGTCCTGACTTTC
CASSDTRRRSGANVLTF
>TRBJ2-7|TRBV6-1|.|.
TGTACCAGCAGCTTTTCAGGGGCTGGCGAGCAGTGCTTC
CTSSFSGAGEQCF
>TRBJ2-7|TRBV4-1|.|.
TGCGCCAGCAGCTACGCCGGTTACGAGCAGTACTTC
CASSYAGYEQYF
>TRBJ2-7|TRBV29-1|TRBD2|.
TGCAGCGGGGGGACCAGCGGGAGATCTTACGAGCAGTGCTTC
CSGGTSGRSYEQCF
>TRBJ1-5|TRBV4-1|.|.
TGCGTCAGCAGTCAAGAACAGACGTCCCTTCGTCAGGCCCAGCATTTT
CVSSQEQTSLRQAQHF
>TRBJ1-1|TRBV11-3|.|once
TGTGTCAGCAGCCACAGCGGGACAAATATGATCACTGAAGCTTTCTTT
CVSSHSGTNMITEAFF
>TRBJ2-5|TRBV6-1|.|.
TGTGCTAGCAGACCTGAGGGGGGTGGAGAGACCCATTACTTC
CASRPEGGGETHYF
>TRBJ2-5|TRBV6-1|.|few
TGTGCCAGCATGAATGGGTCACCGGGGGAGACCCAGTACTTC
CASMNGSPGETQYF
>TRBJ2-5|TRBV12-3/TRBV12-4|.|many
TGTGCCAGTAGACGGGACACCCAAGAGACCCAGTACTTC
CASRRDTQETQYF
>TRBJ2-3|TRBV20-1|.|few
TGCAGTGCTAGTATAGGGGTTGGTCCAGATACGCAGTATTTT
CSASIGVGPDTQYF
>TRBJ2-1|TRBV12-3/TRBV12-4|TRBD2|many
TGTGCCAGCAGTTTAATGGTTCGCGGGAGGGCGACTGAGCAGTTCTTC
CASSLMVRGRATEQFF
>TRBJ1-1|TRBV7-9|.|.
TGTGCCTTAGCGGAGGACACTGAAGCTTTCTTT
CALAEDTEAFF
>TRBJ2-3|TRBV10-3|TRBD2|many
TGTGCCATCAGCAAAGCGGGGGGCCACACAGATACGCAGTATTTT
CAISKAGGHTDTQYF
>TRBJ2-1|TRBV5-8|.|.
TGTGCCAGCTGCTTGCGAGTCTACAGTGAGCAGTTCTTC
CASCLRVYSEQFF
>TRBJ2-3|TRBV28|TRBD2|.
TGTGCCAGCGGTGGACTAGCGGGAGGGAGTCCAGCGCAGTATTTT
CASGGLAGGSPAQYF
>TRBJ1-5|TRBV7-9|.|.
TGTGCCAGCAGCCGCCTAGGGGGGGCTGGCAATCAGCCCCAGCATTTT
CASSRLGGAGNQPQHF
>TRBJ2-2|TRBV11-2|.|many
TGTGCCAGCAGCTTAGAAAGGCATAACACCGGGGGGCTGTTTTTT
CASSLERHNTGGLFF
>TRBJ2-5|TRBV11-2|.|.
TGTGTCAGCAGTTTGGGCAGTCTGGGTGCAAAGAAGACCCAGTACTTC
CVSSLGSLGAKKTQYF
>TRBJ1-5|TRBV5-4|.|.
TGTGCTAGCAGCCTTCATGGTATGGGGAATCAGCCCCAGCATTTT
CASSLHGMGNQPQHF
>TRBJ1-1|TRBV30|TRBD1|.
TGTGCCTGGGGGGGGACAGGGCGAGTTACTGAAGCTTTCTTT
CAWGGTGRVTEAFF
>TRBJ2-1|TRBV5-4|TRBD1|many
TGTGCCAGCACCGTCACAGGGGGCTCCTACAATGAGCAGTTCTTC
CASTVTGGSYNEQFF
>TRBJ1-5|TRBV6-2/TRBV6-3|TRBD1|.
TGTGCCAGCAGCCGGACAGGGGGTGTGGTGGAACCCCACCATTTT
CASSRTGGVVEPHHF
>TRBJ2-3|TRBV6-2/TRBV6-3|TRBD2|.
TGTGCCAGCAGTTACCCTACCCAACTAGCGGGGGTACGTGGCACAGATACGCAGTATTTT
CASSYPTQLAGVRGTDTQYF
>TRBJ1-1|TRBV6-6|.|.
TGTGCCAGTAATTTCGCGCTCAGGGGAAGCACTGAAGCTTTCTTT
CASNFALRGSTEAFF